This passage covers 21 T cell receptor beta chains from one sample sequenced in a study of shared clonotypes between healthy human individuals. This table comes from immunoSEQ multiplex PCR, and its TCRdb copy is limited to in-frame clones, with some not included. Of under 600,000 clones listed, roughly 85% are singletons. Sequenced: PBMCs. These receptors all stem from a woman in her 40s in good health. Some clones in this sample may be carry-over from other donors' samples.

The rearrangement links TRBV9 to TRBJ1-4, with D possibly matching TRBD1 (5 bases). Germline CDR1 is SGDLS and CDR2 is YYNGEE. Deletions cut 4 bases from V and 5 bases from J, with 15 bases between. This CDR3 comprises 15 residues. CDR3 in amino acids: CASSSLRGENEKLFF. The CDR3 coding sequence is TGTGCCAGCAGCTCCCTCCGGGGCGAGAATGAAAAACTGTTTTTT.

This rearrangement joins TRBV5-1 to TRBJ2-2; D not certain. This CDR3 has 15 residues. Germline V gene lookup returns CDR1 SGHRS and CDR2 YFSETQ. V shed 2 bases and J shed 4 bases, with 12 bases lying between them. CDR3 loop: CASSFGRTGTGELFF. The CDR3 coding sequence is TGCGCCAGCAGCTTCGGAAGGACGGGCACCGGGGAGCTGTTTTTT.

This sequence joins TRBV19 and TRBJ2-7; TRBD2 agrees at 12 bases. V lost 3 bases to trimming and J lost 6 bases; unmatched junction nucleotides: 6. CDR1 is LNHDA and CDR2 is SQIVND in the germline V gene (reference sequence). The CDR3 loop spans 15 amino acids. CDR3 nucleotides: TGTGCCAGTAGTATCGGGACTAGCGGGTTTGCCGAGCAGTACTTC. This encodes CASSIGTSGFAEQYF.

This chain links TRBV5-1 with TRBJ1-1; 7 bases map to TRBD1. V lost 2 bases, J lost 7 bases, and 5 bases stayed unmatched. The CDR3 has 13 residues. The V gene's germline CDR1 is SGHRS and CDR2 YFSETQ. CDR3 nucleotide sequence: TGCGCCAGCAGCTTAGGGACAGCTCTTGAAGCTTTCTTT. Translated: CASSLGTALEAFF.

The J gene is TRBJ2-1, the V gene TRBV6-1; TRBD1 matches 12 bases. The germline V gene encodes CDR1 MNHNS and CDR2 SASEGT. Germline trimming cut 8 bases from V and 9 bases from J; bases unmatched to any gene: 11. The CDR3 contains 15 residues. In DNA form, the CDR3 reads TGTGCCAGCTGGGTTGGGACAGGGGGCGCGGGTGAGCAGTTCTTC. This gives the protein CASWVGTGGAGEQFF.

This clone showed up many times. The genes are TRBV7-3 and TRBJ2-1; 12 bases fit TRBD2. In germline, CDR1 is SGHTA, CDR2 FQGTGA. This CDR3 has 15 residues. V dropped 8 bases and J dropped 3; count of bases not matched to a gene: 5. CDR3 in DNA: TGTGCCAGCGGAGTACTAGCGGGAGGCTACAATGAGCAGTTCTTC. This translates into CASGVLAGGYNEQFF.

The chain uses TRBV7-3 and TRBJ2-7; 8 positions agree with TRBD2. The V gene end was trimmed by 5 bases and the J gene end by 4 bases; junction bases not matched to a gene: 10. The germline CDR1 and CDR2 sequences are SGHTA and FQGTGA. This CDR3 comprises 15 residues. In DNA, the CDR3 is TGTGCCAGCAGCCCCCGTTTTAGCGGGACGTACGAGCAGTACTTC. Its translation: CASSPRFSGTYEQYF.

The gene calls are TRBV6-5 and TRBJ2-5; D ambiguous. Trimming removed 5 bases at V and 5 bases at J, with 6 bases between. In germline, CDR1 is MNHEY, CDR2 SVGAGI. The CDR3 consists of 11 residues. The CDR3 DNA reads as TGTGCCAGCAGTGCCCTCGAGACCCAGTACTTC. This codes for CASSALETQYF.

The CDR3 sequence: CASGSGTVGTQYF. CDR3 nucleotides: TGTGCTAGTGGTTCCGGGACGGTCGGGACCCAGTACTTC. V and J are TRBV12-5 and TRBJ2-5; D might be TRBD1 or TRBD2, each matching 5 bases. V lost 4 bases, J lost 7 bases, and 13 bases lay in between. This CDR3 spans 13 amino acids. CDR1 and CDR2 from the germline V gene are LGHNT and FRNRAP. Drawing the rest from reference TRBV12-5 and TRBJ2-5, the complete variable domain is DARVTQTPRHKVTEMGQEVTMRCQPILGHNTVFWYRQTMMQGLELLAYFRNRAPLDDSGMPKDRFSAEMPDATLATLKIQPSEPRDSAVYFCASGSGTVGTQYFGPGTRLLVL.

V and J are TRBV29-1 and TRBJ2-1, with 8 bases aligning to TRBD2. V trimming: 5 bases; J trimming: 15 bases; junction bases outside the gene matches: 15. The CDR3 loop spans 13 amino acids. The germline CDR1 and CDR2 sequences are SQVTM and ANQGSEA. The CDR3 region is CSVSPSGSSFRFF. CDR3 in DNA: TGCAGCGTTTCTCCCAGCGGGAGTTCCTTCAGGTTCTTC.

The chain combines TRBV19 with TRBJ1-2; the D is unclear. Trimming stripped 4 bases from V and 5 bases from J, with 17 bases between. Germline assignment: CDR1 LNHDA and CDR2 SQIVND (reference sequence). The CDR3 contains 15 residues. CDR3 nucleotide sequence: TGTGCCAGTAGTAATCTTTGGACCGAGGTTTATGGCTACACCTTC. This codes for CASSNLWTEVYGYTF.

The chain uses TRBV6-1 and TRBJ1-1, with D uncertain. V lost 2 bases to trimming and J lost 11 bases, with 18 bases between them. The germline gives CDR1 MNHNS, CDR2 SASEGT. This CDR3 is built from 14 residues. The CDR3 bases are TGTGCCAGCAGTGAAAGGAGAGGTTCAAACGGGGCTTTCTTT. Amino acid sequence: CASSERRGSNGAFF.

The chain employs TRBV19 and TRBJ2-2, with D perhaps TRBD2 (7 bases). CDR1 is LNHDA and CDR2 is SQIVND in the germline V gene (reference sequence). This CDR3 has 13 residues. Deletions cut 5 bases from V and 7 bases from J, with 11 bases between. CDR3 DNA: TGTGCCAGTAGTGAGGGGGGGAGCGGGGAGCTGTTTTTT. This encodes CASSEGGSGELFF.

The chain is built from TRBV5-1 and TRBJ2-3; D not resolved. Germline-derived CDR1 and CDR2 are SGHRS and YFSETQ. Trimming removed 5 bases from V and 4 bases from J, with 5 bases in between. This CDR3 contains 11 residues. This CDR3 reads CASSEADTQYF. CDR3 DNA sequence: TGCGCCAGCAGTGAGGCAGATACGCAGTATTTT.

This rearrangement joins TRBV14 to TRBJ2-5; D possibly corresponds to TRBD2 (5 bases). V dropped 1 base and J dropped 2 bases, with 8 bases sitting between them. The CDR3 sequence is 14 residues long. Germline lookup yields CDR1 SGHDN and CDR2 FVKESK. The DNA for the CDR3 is TGTGCCAGCAGCCAAGGAGGGCCGCAAGAGACCCAGTACTTC. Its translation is CASSQGGPQETQYF.

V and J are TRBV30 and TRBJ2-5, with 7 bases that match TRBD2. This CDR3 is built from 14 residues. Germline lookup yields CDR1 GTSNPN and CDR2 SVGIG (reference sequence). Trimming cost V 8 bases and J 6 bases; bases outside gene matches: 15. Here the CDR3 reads CAGTTSRGSKTQYF. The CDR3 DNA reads TGTGCCGGAACGACCTCTCGCGGGAGTAAGACCCAGTACTTC.

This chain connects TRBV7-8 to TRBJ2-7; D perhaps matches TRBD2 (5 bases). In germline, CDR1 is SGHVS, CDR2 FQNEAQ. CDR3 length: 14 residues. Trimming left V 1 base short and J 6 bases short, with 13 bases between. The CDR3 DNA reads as TGTGCCAGCAGCTTAGTAGGAGCCGGGGTCGAGCAGTACTTC. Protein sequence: CASSLVGAGVEQYF.

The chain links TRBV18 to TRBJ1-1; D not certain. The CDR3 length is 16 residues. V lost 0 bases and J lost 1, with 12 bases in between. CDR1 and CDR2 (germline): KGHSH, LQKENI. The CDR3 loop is CASSPPSGRANTEAFF. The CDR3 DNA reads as TGTGCCAGCTCACCACCGAGTGGGCGGGCGAACACTGAAGCTTTCTTT.

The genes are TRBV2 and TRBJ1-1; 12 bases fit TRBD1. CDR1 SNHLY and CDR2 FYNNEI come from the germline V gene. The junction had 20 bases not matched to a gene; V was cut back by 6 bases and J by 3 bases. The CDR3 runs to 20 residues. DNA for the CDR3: TGTGCCAGCAGGTTTTCCCGTGGGACAGGGGGCGCGACCGGTGACACTGAAGCTTTCTTT. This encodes CASRFSRGTGGATGDTEAFF.

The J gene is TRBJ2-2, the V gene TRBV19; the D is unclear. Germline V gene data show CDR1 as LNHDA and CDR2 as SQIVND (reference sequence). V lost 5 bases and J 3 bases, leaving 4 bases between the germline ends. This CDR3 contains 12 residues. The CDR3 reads CASSPYTGELFF. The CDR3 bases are TGTGCCAGTAGTCCTTACACCGGGGAGCTGTTTTTT.

The CDR3 reads CATNRGNHGDTQYF. The DNA of the CDR3 is TGTGCCACCAACCGGGGCAACCACGGTGATACGCAGTATTTT. The chain links TRBV27 to TRBJ2-3; either TRBD1 or TRBD2 may fit D (5 bases each). Germline CDR1 MNHEY, CDR2 SMNVEV (reference sequence). This CDR3 contains 14 residues. The V and J ends lost 10 bases and 6 bases respectively, with 20 bases between them.